The rows below give T cell receptor beta chains drawn from one sample of a study of CD8 T cells in ankylosing spondylitis. TCRdb reprocessed the 5' RACE reads via MiXCR and lists one record per CDR3 protein. The profile covers 50,000 to 60,000 distinct CDR3 sequences, with 6.5% to 9% appearing a single time and around 8.5% taken by the ten largest. The sample taken for sequencing was blood, either unsorted or a sorted T cell fraction (not recorded which). The receptors originated from a female donor with ankylosing spondylitis or in good health (not recorded which). Each CDR3 is given with its conserved first and last residue.

TRBV12-3/TRBV12-4	TRBJ1-3	CASSLVTGTGSGNTIYF
TRBV20-1	TRBJ2-1	CSAPRRAFSYNEQFF
TRBV6-5	TRBJ1-2	CASSYAGAHYGYTF
TRBV7-2	TRBJ2-3	CASSLANTDTQYF
TRBV5-1	TRBJ2-2	CASSLDGNTGELFF
TRBV5-1	TRBJ1-3	CASSPTASGNTIYF
TRBV14	TRBJ1-2	CASSQDPRGGYTF
TRBV7-6	TRBJ2-1	CASSFTYPGLAVYNEQFF
TRBV9	TRBJ2-2	CASSPLGAGELFF
TRBV10-3	TRBJ1-5	CAISESYPGGQPQHF
TRBV5-1	TRBJ2-5	CASSYLQETQYF
TRBV24-1	TRBJ1-5	CATSGVGTGSQPQHF
TRBV5-1	TRBJ2-5	CASSPSGRTEETQYF
TRBV11-3	TRBJ2-5	CASSLSGAETQYF
TRBV29-1	TRBJ1-1	CSVGGRSPYTEAFF
TRBV4-1	TRBJ1-5	CASSQIRGPQHF
TRBV24-1	TRBJ2-3	CATSEGVRSSTDTQYF
TRBV6-4	TRBJ2-1	CASSDPRGGQHEQFF
TRBV12-3/TRBV12-4	TRBJ1-1	CASSPQGAGTEAFF
TRBV10-2	TRBJ2-3	CASSGRDSDTQYF
TRBV15	TRBJ2-7	CATSRDKGRYF
TRBV7-9	TRBJ2-3	CASSLAPGLGGTDTQYF
TRBV12-3/TRBV12-4	TRBJ2-2	CASSFGASGGLFF
TRBV28	TRBJ2-5	CASSKFDRVGKETQYF
TRBV15	TRBJ2-7	CATSRDWGYEQYF
TRBV11-2	TRBJ2-1	CASSPRRGPSSYNEQFF
TRBV4-2	TRBJ1-6	CASSQDTQGYNSPLHF
TRBV5-1	TRBJ1-2	CASSLGDSNYGYTF
TRBV7-8	TRBJ2-5	CASSLVVGLQETQYF
TRBV20-1	TRBJ2-3	CSARDSGGADTQYF
TRBV14	TRBJ2-2	CASSQDRKRGTYTGELFF
TRBV10-2	TRBJ2-1	CASSQGRRVNSYNEQFF
TRBV11-2	TRBJ1-1	CASSWRNTEAFF
TRBV7-8	TRBJ1-2	CASSSRQGLAKLGGYTF
TRBV5-1	TRBJ2-2	CASSLTRPNTGELFF
TRBV29-1	TRBJ1-4	CSGKSAGDEKLFF
TRBV7-9	TRBJ1-5	CASSRGGGGRVRQPQHF
TRBV6-1	TRBJ2-7	CASSRGRSYEQYF
TRBV20-1	TRBJ1-2	CSASAKWDRGDYTF
TRBV4-2	TRBJ1-1	CASSLVGGAGTEAFF
TRBV25-1	TRBJ1-4	CASSEGQTQKLFF
TRBV14	TRBJ2-1	CASSQGGSGGEFYNEQFF
TRBV7-2	TRBJ2-7	CASSFQLGEQYF
TRBV12-3/TRBV12-4	TRBJ1-1	CASNVRGSGGTEAFF
TRBV4-2	TRBJ2-1	CAISPGLLGGVVEQFF
TRBV10-2	TRBJ1-1	CASSVAENTEAFF
TRBV6-5	TRBJ2-7	CASSYSGSSYEQYF